This record concerns one TCR beta chain sequence. Its specificity is not known. This specimen belongs to a study of cytotoxic CD8 clonotypes in ibrutinib-treated CLL. Study-wide results and limits: Public clonotypes (which were uncommon) either contracted or remained stable on treatment.

TCRdb's copy holds only in-frame clones and misses some; the assay was immunoSEQ multiplex PCR. This table has about 120,000 clones, approximately 58% appearing once. CDR1 LGHNT and CDR2 FRNRAP come from the germline V gene. V lost 7 bases, J lost 7 bases, and 14 bases lay in between. The CDR3 sequence is 13 residues long. V is TRBV12-5 and J is TRBJ2-1; D possibly corresponds to TRBD1 (6 bases). The origin of this receptor is a human donor with chronic lymphocytic leukemia. Material: PBMCs, obtained after 24 months of ibrutinib treatment. The CDR3 spells CASVPQGFNEQFF. The CDR3 nucleotides read TGTGCTAGTGTCCCACAGGGATTTAATGAGCAGTTCTTC.